Sequencing of this TCR beta chain was carried out in a study of cytomegalovirus exposure and HLA in healthy donors. CDR1 and CDR2 from the germline V gene are MNHEY and SVGAGI. With 7 bases clipped from V and 2 bases from J, the junction kept 6 bases outside the gene matches. The CDR3 totals 14 residues. The PCR employed 60 Vbeta primers together with 13 Jbeta primers. Sequencing used immunoSEQ multiplex PCR; TCRdb keeps in-frame clones, though not all of them. The table shows about 190,000 clones, with 75% to 80% occurring only once. Study findings and constraints: Among the CMV-associated chains, three were confirmed in vitro as specific for CMV antigens. The analysis excluded some indistinguishable V segments, including TRBV6-2 and TRBV6-3. Using the classifier, cytomegalovirus status was reportedly diagnosed with high specificity and sensitivity. It was 150 to 200 TCR beta chains that were listed as cytomegalovirus-associated.

A remark on this clone: Antigen: not known.

The TCR originated in a woman in her 30s in good health and CMV-seropositive. The V and J genes are TRBV6-5 and TRBJ2-3, with TRBD1 matching over 7 bases. The specimen was PBMCs. The CDR3 DNA reads TGTGCCAGCAATGAACAGGGGAACACAGATACGCAGTATTTT. Translated: CASNEQGNTDTQYF.